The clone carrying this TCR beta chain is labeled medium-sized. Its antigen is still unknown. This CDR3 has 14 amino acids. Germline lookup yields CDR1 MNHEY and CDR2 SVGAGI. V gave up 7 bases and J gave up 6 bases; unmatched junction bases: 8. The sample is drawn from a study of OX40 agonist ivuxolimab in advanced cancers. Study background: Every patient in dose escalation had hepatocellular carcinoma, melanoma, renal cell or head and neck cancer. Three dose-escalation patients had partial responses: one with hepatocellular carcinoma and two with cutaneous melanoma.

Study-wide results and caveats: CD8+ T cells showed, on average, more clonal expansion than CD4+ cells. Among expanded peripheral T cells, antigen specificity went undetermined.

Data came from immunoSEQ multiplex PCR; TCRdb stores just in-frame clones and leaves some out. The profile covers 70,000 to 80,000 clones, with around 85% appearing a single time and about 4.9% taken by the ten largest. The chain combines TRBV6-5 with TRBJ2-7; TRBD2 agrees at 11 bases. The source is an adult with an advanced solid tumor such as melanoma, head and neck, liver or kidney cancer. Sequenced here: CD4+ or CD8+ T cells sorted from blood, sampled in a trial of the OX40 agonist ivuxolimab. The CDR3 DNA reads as TGTGCCAGCACCCTACTAGCGGGAGATAGCGAGCAGTACTTC. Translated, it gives CASTLLAGDSEQYF.